Listed here are 8 T cell receptor beta chains from one sample, sequenced in a study of response to subunit inactivated influenza vaccine. TCRdb recomputed calls from the RT-PCR reads with MiXCR, one row per CDR3 protein. Among 500,000 to 600,000 distinct CDR3 sequences listed, 7.6% were seen once. This material consisted of PBMCs from blood, taken less than 30 months after vaccination. These receptors were taken from a man aged 50 to 69 who received an inactivated influenza vaccine.

This clonotype was seen many times. The genes are TRBV7-9 and TRBJ2-5; 9 nucleotides line up with TRBD1. Losses at the gene ends were 4 bases for V and 0 bases for J; bases not matched to a gene: 6. Germline V gene sequence: CDR1 SEHNR, CDR2 FQNEAQ (reference sequence). The CDR3 has 16 residues. Here the CDR3 reads CASSSWDRDYQETQYF. CDR3 DNA sequence: TGTGCCAGCAGCTCCTGGGACAGGGATTACCAAGAGACCCAGTACTTC.

At least ten counts were recorded for this clonotype. The rearrangement links TRBV20-1 to TRBJ2-4, with a possible D match to TRBD1 (6 bases). The V end lost 2 bases, the J end lost 4 bases, and 24 bases lay between the germline ends. Germline V lookup: CDR1 DFQATT, CDR2 SNEGSKA (reference sequence). The CDR3 loop spans 18 amino acids. The CDR3, as DNA: TGCAGTGCTAGACGTTTTCAAGGGGGATCGGGTTGGAAAAACATTCAGTACTTC. Its protein product is CSARRFQGGSGWKNIQYF.

This clonotype was counted many times. This chain connects TRBV4-3 to TRBJ2-5, with 10 nucleotides matching TRBD1. V shed 4 bases, J shed 3 bases, and the junction held 5 bases outside the gene matches. CDR1 LGHNA and CDR2 YSLEER come from the germline V gene. The CDR3 contains 15 residues. CDR3 nucleotide sequence: TGCGCCAGCAGCCGCTGGACAGGGGGAGAAGAGACCCAGTACTTC. Translation: CASSRWTGGEETQYF.

This clonotype was found many times. The chain joins TRBV20-1 to TRBJ2-6, with D hard to call. The germline gives CDR1 DFQATT, CDR2 SNEGSKA (reference sequence). V gave up 6 bases and J gave up 0 bases, with 9 bases separating them. The CDR3 runs 14 residues. The CDR3 coding sequence is TGCAGTGCCAGCCGAAGCTCTGGGGCCAACGTCCTGACTTTC. It encodes CSASRSSGANVLTF.

This clonotype appeared a few times. J is TRBJ1-5 and V is TRBV5-6; TRBD1 agrees at 9 bases. The trim removed 2 bases at V and 4 bases at J, leaving 4 bases unmatched. The CDR3 covers 15 residues. Per the germline V gene, CDR1 is SGHDT and CDR2 is YYEEEE. CDR3 in amino acids: CASSLYGTGNQPQHF. DNA of the CDR3: TGTGCCAGCAGCTTATACGGGACAGGGAATCAGCCCCAGCATTTT.

There are many counts of this clonotype. This chain connects TRBV18 to TRBJ2-1; 8 bases line up with TRBD1. After removal of 0 bases from V and 6 bases from J, the junction contained 4 bases not matched to a gene. CDR1 and CDR2 from the germline V gene are KGHSH and LQKENI. The CDR3 loop spans 15 amino acids. The CDR3, as DNA: TGTGCCAGCTCACCACCGGAGGACAGGGTCAATGAGCAGTTCTTC. Protein product: CASSPPEDRVNEQFF.

V and J are TRBV18 and TRBJ1-2, with D tentatively TRBD1 (5 bases). The V end was cut by 3 bases, the J end by 4 bases, with 12 bases between. Germline values: CDR1 KGHSH, CDR2 LQKENI. CDR3 length equals 14 residues. The CDR3 nucleotides read TGTGCCAGCTCACCCGTCGGGGGGAGCTATGGCTACACCTTC. Encoded protein: CASSPVGGSYGYTF.

In this sample, this clonotype turned up a few times. This chain uses TRBV20-1 with TRBJ2-6; D uncertain. The germline CDR1 and CDR2 sequences are DFQATT and SNEGSKA (reference sequence). The V and J ends lost 1 base and 1 base respectively, with 8 bases between them. CDR3 length: 15 residues. CDR3 DNA: TGCAGTGCTAGAGGATCAGGATCTGGGGCCAACGTCCTGACTTTC. Translating it yields CSARGSGSGANVLTF.